The rows below give T cell receptor beta chains drawn from one sample of a study of cytotoxic CD8 clonotypes in ibrutinib-treated CLL. The data were produced by immunoSEQ multiplex PCR, yet TCRdb's version contains in-frame clones alone and is incomplete. The sample has under 300,000 clones; about three quarters are singletons. Sequencing was performed on PBMCs, taken after 24 months of ibrutinib treatment. Receptors originate from a human donor with chronic lymphocytic leukemia. CDR3s include the opening cysteine and the closing phenylalanine or tryptophan. The D gene is left open where the match is weak. Clone sizes are given selectively: once, few, many, or a class where the clone is expanded.

j_call: TRBJ1-1
d_call: .
v_call: TRBV5-1
clone_size: .
cdr3_aa: CASRKTENTEAFF
cdr3_nt: TGCGCCAGCCGAAAGACAGAGAACACTGAAGCTTTCTTT

j_call: TRBJ2-5
d_call: .
v_call: TRBV5-1
clone_size: .
cdr3_aa: CASSLVLVETQYF
cdr3_nt: TGCGCCAGCAGCTTGGTACTAGTAGAGACCCAGTACTTC

j_call: TRBJ2-1
d_call: .
v_call: TRBV6-5
clone_size: .
cdr3_aa: CASSPGVPVGEQFF
cdr3_nt: TGTGCCAGCAGCCCGGGAGTTCCGGTAGGTGAGCAGTTCTTC

j_call: TRBJ2-5
d_call: .
v_call: TRBV19
clone_size: .
cdr3_aa: CASSHGRKQETQYF
cdr3_nt: TGTGCCAGTAGTCATGGACGGAAGCAAGAGACCCAGTACTTC

j_call: TRBJ2-5
d_call: TRBD2
v_call: TRBV2
clone_size: .
cdr3_aa: CASSELAGELGETQYF
cdr3_nt: TGTGCCAGCAGTGAACTAGCGGGAGAGTTAGGCGAGACCCAGTACTTC

j_call: TRBJ1-5
d_call: .
v_call: TRBV9
clone_size: .
cdr3_aa: CASSVSGSNQPQHF
cdr3_nt: TGTGCCAGCAGCGTATCCGGGAGCAATCAGCCCCAGCATTTT

j_call: TRBJ1-5
d_call: TRBD1
v_call: TRBV6-5
clone_size: .
cdr3_aa: CASSGRGGQPQHF
cdr3_nt: TGTGCCAGCAGCGGCAGGGGGGGTCAGCCCCAGCATTTT

j_call: TRBJ1-2
d_call: .
v_call: TRBV29-1
clone_size: few
cdr3_aa: CNPGQQNYGYTF
cdr3_nt: TGCAACCCCGGCCAGCAGAATTATGGCTACACCTTC

j_call: TRBJ2-2
d_call: .
v_call: TRBV29-1
clone_size: .
cdr3_aa: CSAYWGTGELFF
cdr3_nt: TGCAGCGCTTATTGGGGAACCGGGGAGCTGTTTTTT

j_call: TRBJ2-7
d_call: TRBD1
v_call: TRBV10-3
clone_size: .
cdr3_aa: CAISETGAQTLGNEQYF
cdr3_nt: TGTGCCATCAGTGAGACAGGGGCCCAAACCCTAGGCAACGAGCAGTACTTC

j_call: TRBJ2-7
d_call: .
v_call: TRBV6-5
clone_size: .
cdr3_aa: CASSHREKQVWYF
cdr3_nt: TGTGCCAGCAGCCACCGCGAGAAACAGGTCTGGTACTTC

j_call: TRBJ2-7
d_call: TRBD2
v_call: TRBV6-5
clone_size: .
cdr3_aa: CASNSGTTVYEQYF
cdr3_nt: TGTGCCAGCAACTCCGGGACTACGGTTTACGAGCAGTACTTC

j_call: TRBJ2-2
d_call: TRBD2
v_call: TRBV18
clone_size: .
cdr3_aa: CASSASSGAYTGELFF
cdr3_nt: TGTGCCAGCTCAGCCTCTAGCGGGGCCTACACCGGGGAGCTGTTTTTT

j_call: TRBJ2-5
d_call: .
v_call: TRBV2
clone_size: .
cdr3_aa: CASSEDLTQYF
cdr3_nt: TGTGCCAGCAGTGAAGATTTAACCCAGTACTTC

j_call: TRBJ2-3
d_call: .
v_call: TRBV4-2
clone_size: .
cdr3_aa: CASSQELGNTQYF
cdr3_nt: TGTGCCAGCAGCCAAGAATTGGGTAATACGCAGTATTTT

j_call: TRBJ2-3
d_call: TRBD1
v_call: TRBV11-3
clone_size: .
cdr3_aa: CASSRQGGSTDTQYF
cdr3_nt: TGTGCCAGCAGCCGACAGGGGGGCAGCACAGATACGCAGTATTTT

j_call: TRBJ2-4
d_call: .
v_call: TRBV5-4
clone_size: .
cdr3_aa: CASSFGQLAKNIQYF
cdr3_nt: TGTGCCAGCAGCTTTGGACAGCTAGCCAAAAACATTCAGTACTTC

j_call: TRBJ2-1
d_call: .
v_call: TRBV21-1
clone_size: .
cdr3_aa: CASSSRLVGEQFF
cdr3_nt: TGTGCCAGCAGCTCTAGACTAGTCGGTGAGCAGTTCTTC

j_call: TRBJ2-2
d_call: .
v_call: TRBV9
clone_size: .
cdr3_aa: CASSVRTNTGELFF
cdr3_nt: TGTGCCAGCAGCGTCCGAACGAACACCGGGGAGCTGTTTTTT

j_call: TRBJ2-1
d_call: .
v_call: TRBV2
clone_size: .
cdr3_aa: CASSDARSSHEQFF
cdr3_nt: TGTGCCAGCAGTGACGCGCGGAGCAGCCATGAGCAGTTCTTC

j_call: TRBJ2-1
d_call: TRBD2
v_call: TRBV19
clone_size: .
cdr3_aa: CASTLNSGRAQNEQFF
cdr3_nt: TGTGCCAGTACCCTCAATAGCGGGAGGGCCCAGAATGAGCAGTTCTTC

j_call: TRBJ2-7
d_call: TRBD2
v_call: TRBV30
clone_size: .
cdr3_aa: CAWSLSLAGGYEQYF
cdr3_nt: TGTGCCTGGAGTCTCTCCCTAGCGGGAGGTTACGAGCAGTACTTC

j_call: TRBJ1-2
d_call: .
v_call: TRBV28
clone_size: .
cdr3_aa: CASSASNYGYTF
cdr3_nt: TGTGCCAGCAGTGCAAGTAACTATGGCTACACCTTC

j_call: TRBJ2-3
d_call: TRBD2
v_call: TRBV9
clone_size: .
cdr3_aa: CASSVTTSGPTDTQYF
cdr3_nt: TGTGCCAGCAGCGTAACGACTAGCGGGCCCACAGATACGCAGTATTTT

j_call: TRBJ2-1
d_call: TRBD2
v_call: TRBV9
clone_size: .
cdr3_aa: CASSTLLGGGSNQNEQFF
cdr3_nt: TGTGCCAGCAGCACCCTCTTGGGTGGCGGGAGTAATCAGAATGAGCAGTTCTTC

j_call: TRBJ2-1
d_call: .
v_call: TRBV5-1
clone_size: .
cdr3_aa: CASSPKGYEQFF
cdr3_nt: TGCGCCAGCAGCCCCAAGGGGTATGAGCAGTTCTTC

j_call: TRBJ2-7
d_call: .
v_call: TRBV27
clone_size: .
cdr3_aa: CASSENPRDISYEQYF
cdr3_nt: TGTGCCAGCAGTGAAAATCCCCGGGACATCTCCTACGAGCAGTACTTC

j_call: TRBJ1-4
d_call: .
v_call: TRBV5-1
clone_size: few
cdr3_aa: CASSLGDEKLFF
cdr3_nt: TGCGCCAGCAGCTTGGGAGATGAAAAACTGTTTTTT

j_call: TRBJ1-6
d_call: .
v_call: TRBV30
clone_size: .
cdr3_aa: CAWSISQGTIYNSPLHF
cdr3_nt: TGTGCCTGGAGTATTTCCCAAGGGACAATTTATAATTCACCCCTCCACTTT

j_call: TRBJ1-2
d_call: .
v_call: TRBV28
clone_size: few
cdr3_aa: CASSSNYGYTF
cdr3_nt: TGTGCCAGCAGTTCCAACTATGGCTACACCTTC

j_call: TRBJ1-2
d_call: TRBD1
v_call: TRBV7-3
clone_size: .
cdr3_aa: CASGEQGNYGYTF
cdr3_nt: TGTGCCAGCGGGGAACAGGGGAACTATGGCTACACCTTC

j_call: TRBJ2-7
d_call: .
v_call: TRBV7-8
clone_size: .
cdr3_aa: CASNPKRSGPGEQYF
cdr3_nt: TGTGCCAGCAACCCAAAAAGGAGTGGGCCCGGGGAGCAGTACTTC

j_call: TRBJ1-4
d_call: .
v_call: TRBV28
clone_size: .
cdr3_aa: CASSSPSVGGNEKLFF
cdr3_nt: TGTGCCAGCAGTTCCCCATCCGTTGGGGGTAATGAAAAACTGTTTTTT

j_call: TRBJ2-5
d_call: .
v_call: TRBV18
clone_size: .
cdr3_aa: CASSPFRGFGAQYF
cdr3_nt: TGTGCCAGCTCACCTTTTAGGGGCTTTGGGGCCCAGTACTTC

j_call: TRBJ1-2
d_call: .
v_call: TRBV7-9
clone_size: few
cdr3_aa: CASSYKGAHYTF
cdr3_nt: TGTGCCAGCAGCTATAAGGGTGCCCACTACACCTTC

j_call: TRBJ2-3
d_call: .
v_call: TRBV6-4
clone_size: .
cdr3_aa: CASSDSITPRGIDTQYF
cdr3_nt: TGTGCCAGCAGTGACTCGATAACACCCAGGGGAATAGATACGCAGTATTTT

j_call: TRBJ2-7
d_call: TRBD2
v_call: TRBV9
clone_size: .
cdr3_aa: CASSVASGGGQYEQYF
cdr3_nt: TGTGCCAGCAGCGTAGCATCCGGGGGGGGCCAGTACGAGCAGTACTTC

j_call: TRBJ2-1
d_call: .
v_call: TRBV7-2
clone_size: .
cdr3_aa: CASSPAADEQFF
cdr3_nt: TGTGCCAGCAGCCCGGCCGCGGATGAGCAGTTCTTC

j_call: TRBJ1-2
d_call: .
v_call: TRBV27
clone_size: .
cdr3_aa: CASSLSGNRDGYTF
cdr3_nt: TGCGCCAGCAGTTTATCAGGCAACCGGGATGGCTACACCTTC

j_call: TRBJ2-2
d_call: TRBD1
v_call: TRBV4-3
clone_size: .
cdr3_aa: CASSQDRGIGELFF
cdr3_nt: TGCGCCAGCAGCCAAGACAGGGGGATCGGGGAGCTGTTTTTT

j_call: TRBJ1-1
d_call: .
v_call: TRBV28
clone_size: .
cdr3_aa: CASSRQGGSGTEAFF
cdr3_nt: TGTGCCAGCAGCCGTCAGGGAGGGTCGGGCACTGAAGCTTTCTTT

j_call: TRBJ1-1
d_call: TRBD1
v_call: TRBV2
clone_size: .
cdr3_aa: CASSTQGAGNTEAFF
cdr3_nt: TGTGCCAGCAGTACACAGGGGGCGGGGAACACTGAAGCTTTCTTT

j_call: TRBJ2-3
d_call: .
v_call: TRBV6-5
clone_size: .
cdr3_aa: CASSYSAGVGTDTQYF
cdr3_nt: TGTGCCAGCAGTTACTCCGCAGGGGTGGGCACAGATACGCAGTATTTT

j_call: TRBJ2-1
d_call: TRBD2
v_call: TRBV4-2
clone_size: once
cdr3_aa: CASSPSGSRNNEQFF
cdr3_nt: TGTGCCAGCAGCCCTAGCGGGAGTAGGAACAATGAGCAGTTCTTC

j_call: TRBJ1-1
d_call: .
v_call: TRBV19
clone_size: once
cdr3_aa: CASSGSTEGGTEAFF
cdr3_nt: TGTGCCAGTAGCGGATCGACAGAGGGAGGCACTGAAGCTTTCTTT

j_call: TRBJ2-1
d_call: TRBD2
v_call: TRBV5-1
clone_size: .
cdr3_aa: CASSLVISSGDNEQFF
cdr3_nt: TGCGCCAGCAGCTTGGTCATTTCTAGCGGAGACAATGAGCAGTTCTTC

j_call: TRBJ1-5
d_call: TRBD1
v_call: TRBV28
clone_size: .
cdr3_aa: CASSLLGTDDQPQHF
cdr3_nt: TGTGCCAGCAGTCTCCTCGGGACAGATGATCAGCCCCAGCATTTT